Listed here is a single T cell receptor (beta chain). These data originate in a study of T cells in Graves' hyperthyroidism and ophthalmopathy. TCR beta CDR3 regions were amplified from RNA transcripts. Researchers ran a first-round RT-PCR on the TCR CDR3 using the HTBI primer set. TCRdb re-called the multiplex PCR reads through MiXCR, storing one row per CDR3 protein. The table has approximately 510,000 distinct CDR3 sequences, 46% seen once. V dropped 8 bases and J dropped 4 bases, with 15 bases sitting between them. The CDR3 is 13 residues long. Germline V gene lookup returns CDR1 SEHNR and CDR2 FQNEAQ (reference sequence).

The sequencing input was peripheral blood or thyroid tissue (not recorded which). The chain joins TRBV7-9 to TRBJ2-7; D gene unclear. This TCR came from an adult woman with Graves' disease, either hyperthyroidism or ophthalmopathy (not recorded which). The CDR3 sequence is CASGPGSSYEQYF. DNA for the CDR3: TGTGCCAGCGGCCCCGGCTCGTCATACGAGCAGTACTTC.